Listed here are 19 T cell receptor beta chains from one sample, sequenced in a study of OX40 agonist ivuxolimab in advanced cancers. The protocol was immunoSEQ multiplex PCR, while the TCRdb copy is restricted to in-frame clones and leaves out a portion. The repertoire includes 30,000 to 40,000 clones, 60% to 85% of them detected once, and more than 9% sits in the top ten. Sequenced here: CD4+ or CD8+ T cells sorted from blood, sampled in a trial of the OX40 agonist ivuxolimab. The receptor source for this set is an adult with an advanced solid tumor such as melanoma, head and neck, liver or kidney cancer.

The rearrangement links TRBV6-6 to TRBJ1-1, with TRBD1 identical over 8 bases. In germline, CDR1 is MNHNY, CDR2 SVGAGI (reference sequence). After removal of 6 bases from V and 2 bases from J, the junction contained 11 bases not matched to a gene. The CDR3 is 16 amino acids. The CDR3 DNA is TGTGCCAGCAGACCAGACAGGGGAGGGCCCAACACTGAAGCTTTCTTT. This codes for CASRPDRGGPNTEAFF.

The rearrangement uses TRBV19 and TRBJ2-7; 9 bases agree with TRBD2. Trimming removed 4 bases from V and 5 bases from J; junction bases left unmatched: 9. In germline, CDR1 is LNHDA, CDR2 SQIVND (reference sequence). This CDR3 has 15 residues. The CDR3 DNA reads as TGTGCCAGTAGTAAAAGGACTAGCGCGTCCGACGAGCAGTACTTC. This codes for CASSKRTSASDEQYF.

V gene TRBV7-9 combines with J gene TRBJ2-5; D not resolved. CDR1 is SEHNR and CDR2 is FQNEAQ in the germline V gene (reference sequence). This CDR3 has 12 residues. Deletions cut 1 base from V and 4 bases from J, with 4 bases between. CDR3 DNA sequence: TGTGCCAGCAGCTTAGAGGTAGAGACCCAGTACTTC. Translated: CASSLEVETQYF. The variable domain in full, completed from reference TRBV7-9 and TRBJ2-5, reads DTGVSQNPRHKITKRGQNVTFRCDPISEHNRLYWYRQTLGQGPEFLTYFQNEAQLEKSRLLSDRFSAERPKGSFSTLEIQRTEQGDSAMYLCASSLEVETQYFGPGTRLLVL.

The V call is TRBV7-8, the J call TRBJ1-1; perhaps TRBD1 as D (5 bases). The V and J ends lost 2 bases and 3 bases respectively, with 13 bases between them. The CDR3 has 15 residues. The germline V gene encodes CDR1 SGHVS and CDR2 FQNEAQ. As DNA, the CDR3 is TGTGCCAGCAGCTTAAGTCCAGGGTCTGACACTGAAGCTTTCTTT. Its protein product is CASSLSPGSDTEAFF. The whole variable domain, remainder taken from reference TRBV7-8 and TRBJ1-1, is GAGVSQSPRYKVAKRGQDVALRCDPISGHVSLFWYQQALGQGPEFLTYFQNEAQLDKSGLPSDRFFAERPEGSVSTLKIQRTQQEDSAVYLCASSLSPGSDTEAFFGQGTRLTVV.

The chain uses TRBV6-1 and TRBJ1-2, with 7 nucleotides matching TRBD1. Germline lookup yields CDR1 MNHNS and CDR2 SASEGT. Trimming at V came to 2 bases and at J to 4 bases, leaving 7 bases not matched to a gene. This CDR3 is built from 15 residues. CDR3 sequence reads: CASSERARGSYGYTF. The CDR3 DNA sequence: TGTGCCAGCAGTGAACGGGCCAGGGGGAGCTATGGCTACACCTTC.

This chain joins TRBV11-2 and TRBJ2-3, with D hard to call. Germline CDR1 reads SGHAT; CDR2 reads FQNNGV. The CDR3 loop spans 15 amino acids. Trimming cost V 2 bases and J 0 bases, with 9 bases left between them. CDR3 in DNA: TGTGCCAGCAGCTTATTCTCGCGTAGCACAGATACGCAGTATTTT. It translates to CASSLFSRSTDTQYF.

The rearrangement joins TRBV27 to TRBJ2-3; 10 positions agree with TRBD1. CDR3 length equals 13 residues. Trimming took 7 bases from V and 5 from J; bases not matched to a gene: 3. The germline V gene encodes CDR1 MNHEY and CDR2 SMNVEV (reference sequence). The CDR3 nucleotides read TGTGCCAGCACGGGACAGGGGTTAGATACGCAGTATTTT. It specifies CASTGQGLDTQYF.

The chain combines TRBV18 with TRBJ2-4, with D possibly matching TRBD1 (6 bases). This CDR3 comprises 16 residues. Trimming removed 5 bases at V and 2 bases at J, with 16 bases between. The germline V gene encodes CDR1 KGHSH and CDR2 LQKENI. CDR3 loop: CASSSRNRDPKNIQYF. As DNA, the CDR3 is TGTGCCAGCTCATCGCGAAACAGGGATCCCAAAAACATTCAGTACTTC.

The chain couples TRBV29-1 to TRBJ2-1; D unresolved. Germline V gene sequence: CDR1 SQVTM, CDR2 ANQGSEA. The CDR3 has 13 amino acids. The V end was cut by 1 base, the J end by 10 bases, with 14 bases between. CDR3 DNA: TGCAGCGTTGAAGGTTTGGGATCGGGCGAGCAGTTCTTC. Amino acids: CSVEGLGSGEQFF.

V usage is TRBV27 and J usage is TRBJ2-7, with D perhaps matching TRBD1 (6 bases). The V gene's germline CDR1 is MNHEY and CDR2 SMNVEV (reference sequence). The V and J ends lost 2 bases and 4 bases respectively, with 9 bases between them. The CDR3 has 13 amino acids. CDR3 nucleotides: TGTGCCAGCAGTTTAAACAGGGAGTACGAGCAGTACTTC. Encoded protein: CASSLNREYEQYF.

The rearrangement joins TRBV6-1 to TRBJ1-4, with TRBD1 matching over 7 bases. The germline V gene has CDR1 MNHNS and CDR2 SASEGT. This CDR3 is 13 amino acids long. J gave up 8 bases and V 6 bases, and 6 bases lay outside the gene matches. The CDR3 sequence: CASRDRYGEKLFF. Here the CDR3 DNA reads TGTGCCAGCAGGGACAGGTACGGGGAAAAACTGTTTTTT.

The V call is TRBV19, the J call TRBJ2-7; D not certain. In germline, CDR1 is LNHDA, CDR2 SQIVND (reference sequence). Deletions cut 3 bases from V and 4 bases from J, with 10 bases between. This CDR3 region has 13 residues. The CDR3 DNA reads TGTGCCAGTAGTATGGACGGAGTTTACGAGCAGTACTTC. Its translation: CASSMDGVYEQYF.

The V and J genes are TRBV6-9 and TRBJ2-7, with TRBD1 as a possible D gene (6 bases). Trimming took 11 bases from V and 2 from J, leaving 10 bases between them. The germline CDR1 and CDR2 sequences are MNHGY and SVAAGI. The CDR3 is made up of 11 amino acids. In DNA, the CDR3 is TGTGCCTCCAGGGGTCCCTACGAGCAGTACTTC. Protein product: CASRGPYEQYF.

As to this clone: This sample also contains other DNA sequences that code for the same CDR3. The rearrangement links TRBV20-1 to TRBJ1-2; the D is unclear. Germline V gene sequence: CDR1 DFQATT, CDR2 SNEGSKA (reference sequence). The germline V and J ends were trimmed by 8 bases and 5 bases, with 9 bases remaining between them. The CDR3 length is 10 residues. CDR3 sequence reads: CSSFNYGYTF. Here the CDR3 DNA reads TGCAGTTCCTTCAATTATGGCTACACCTTC.

DNA for the CDR3: TGCGCCAGCACTGGACAGGGGGTAGCAGATACGCAGTATTTT. Protein: CASTGQGVADTQYF. The chain carries TRBV5-1 and TRBJ2-3, with TRBD1 matching over 10 bases. Germline V gene sequence: CDR1 SGHRS, CDR2 YFSETQ. The CDR3 has 14 amino acids. V lost 6 bases and J lost 4; bases outside the gene matches: 5.

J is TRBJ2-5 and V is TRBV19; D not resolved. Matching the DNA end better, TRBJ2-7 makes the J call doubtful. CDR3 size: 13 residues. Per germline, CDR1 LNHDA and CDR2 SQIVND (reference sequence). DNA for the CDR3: TGTGCCAGTAGTACGTTAGATATGTACGAGCAGTACTTC. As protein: CASSTLDMYEQYF.

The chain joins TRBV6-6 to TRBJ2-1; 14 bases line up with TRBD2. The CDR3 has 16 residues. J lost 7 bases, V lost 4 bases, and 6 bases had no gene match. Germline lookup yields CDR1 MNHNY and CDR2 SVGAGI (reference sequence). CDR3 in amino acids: CASSSPGLAGVNEQFF. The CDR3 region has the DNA TGTGCCAGCAGTTCACCGGGACTAGCGGGAGTAAATGAGCAGTTCTTC.

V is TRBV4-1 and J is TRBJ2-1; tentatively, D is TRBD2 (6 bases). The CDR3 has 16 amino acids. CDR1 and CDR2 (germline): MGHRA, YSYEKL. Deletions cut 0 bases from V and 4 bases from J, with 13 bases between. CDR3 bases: TGCGCCAGCAGCCAAGACGGGCTAGCGAATTACAATGAGCAGTTCTTC. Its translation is CASSQDGLANYNEQFF.

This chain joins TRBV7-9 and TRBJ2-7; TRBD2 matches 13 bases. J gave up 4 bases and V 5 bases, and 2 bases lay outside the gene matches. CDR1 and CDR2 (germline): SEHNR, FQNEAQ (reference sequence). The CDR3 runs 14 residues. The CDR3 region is CASSPGLAGYEQYF. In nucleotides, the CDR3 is TGTGCCAGCAGCCCGGGACTAGCGGGATACGAGCAGTACTTC.